The 16 T cell receptor beta chains below were found in one sample sequenced in a study of molecular identifiers for immune sequencing clone quantification. TCRdb ran MiXCR on the PCR reads and lists one entry per CDR3 protein. This sample has about 640,000 distinct CDR3 sequences; 15% to 20% occur once, and the top ten carry around 0.9%. Sequencing was done on a sample of naive CD8+ T cells from blood, with Jurkat cell RNA spiked in. Subset meaning: FACS-sorted CD8+CD4-CCR7+CD45RA+ naive T cells. These receptors were taken from a human donor in good health. Some libraries in this study had Jurkat cell RNA spiked in.

This clonotype was detected ten times or more. This chain uses TRBV7-8 with TRBJ2-5, with 7 bases identical to TRBD2. Germline V gene lookup returns CDR1 SGHVS and CDR2 FQNEAQ. The CDR3 length is 15 residues. V lost 0 bases and J lost 1; bases outside the gene matches: 2. The chain's CDR3 is CASSLAGGFQETQYF. For the CDR3, the DNA is TGTGCCAGCAGCTTAGCGGGGGGGTTCCAAGAGACCCAGTACTTC.

For this clonotype: A much more abundant neighbour one base away suggests this may be a read error. The DNA of the CDR3 is TGTGCCAGCAGTTACTCAAGGGACCTTAATGAAAAACTGTTTTTT. It specifies CASSYSRDLNEKLFF. The chain joins TRBV6-5 to TRBJ1-4; D is perhaps TRBD1 (5 bases). The length of the CDR3 is 15 residues. The germline CDR1 and CDR2 sequences are MNHEY and SVGAGI. V lost 0 bases and J 4 bases, leaving 9 bases between the germline ends.

As for this clonotype: At one boundary the junction diverges from the germline segment, which might be a read error. In DNA form, the CDR3 reads TGTGCCAGCGGTCCTACGCTACTTTCTGGGGCCAACATCCTGACTTTC. It codes for CASGPTLLSGANILTF. The chain uses TRBV28 and TRBJ2-6; a weak D match, TRBD1 (5 bases). Germline CDR1 and CDR2: MDHEN and SYDVKM. The CDR3 is 16 residues long.

The table lists this clonotype with a few counts. This chain connects TRBV18 to TRBJ1-1; weak D call: TRBD1 (5 bases). Trimming cost V 4 bases and J 4 bases, with 19 bases left between them. Germline V gene lookup returns CDR1 KGHSH and CDR2 LQKENI. CDR3 length: 16 amino acids. The CDR3 sequence is CASSQGTTGMGTEAFF. CDR3 coding DNA: TGTGCCAGCTCACAGGGAACAACAGGAATGGGCACTGAAGCTTTCTTT.

This clonotype was seen at least ten times. The chain couples TRBV29-1 to TRBJ2-3; 9 bases line up with TRBD2. This CDR3 has 19 residues. The germline V gene has CDR1 SQVTM and CDR2 ANQGSEA. With V trimmed by 3 bases and J by 0 bases, 16 bases remained unmatched. The CDR3 spells CSVDAVASGGRLSTDTQYF. The CDR3 region has the DNA TGCAGCGTTGATGCCGTGGCCAGCGGGGGGCGTTTGAGCACAGATACGCAGTATTTT.

As to this clonotype: A much larger clone lies a single base off, so this may be a read error. As the CDR3 is not closed by the conserved phenylalanine or tryptophan, this likely results from a read error. The chain employs TRBV6-1 and TRBJ1-5; maybe TRBD1 (6 bases). The CDR3 consists of 11 residues. The germline gives CDR1 MNHNS, CDR2 SASEGT. Trimming removed 6 bases at V and 7 bases at J, with 7 bases between. The CDR3 bases are TGTGCCAGCAGAACAGGGCAGCCCCAGCATCTT. Encoded protein: CASRTGQPQHL.

This clonotype was counted at least ten times. The genes are TRBV9 and TRBJ1-5; possible D gene TRBD1, 5 bases. The CDR3 spans 13 residues. V was clipped by 0 bases and J by 8 bases, with 9 bases between them. Germline V gene sequence: CDR1 SGDLS, CDR2 YYNGEE. As DNA, the CDR3 is TGTGCCAGCAGCGTAGGGGTCAGGGAGCCCCAGCATTTT. The encoded protein is CASSVGVREPQHF.

The J gene is TRBJ2-4, the V gene TRBV6-2 or TRBV6-3; no reliable D call. V lost 2 bases and J 2 bases, leaving 13 bases between the germline ends. Germline CDR1 and CDR2: MNHEY and SVGEGT. The CDR3 sequence is 16 residues long. CDR3 in amino acids: CASSYADLGTKNIQYF. DNA of the CDR3: TGTGCCAGCAGTTACGCGGATCTTGGAACCAAAAACATTCAGTACTTC.

This clonotype was counted at least ten times. V and J are TRBV28 and TRBJ2-7; D not resolved. This CDR3 is 15 amino acids long. Germline CDR1 is MDHEN and CDR2 is SYDVKM. V lost 5 bases to trimming and J lost 3 bases, with 17 bases between them. The CDR3 sequence is CASSPLTGSSYEQYF. The CDR3 DNA reads as TGTGCCAGCAGTCCGCTTACCGGGTCTAGCTACGAGCAGTACTTC.

This clonotype was seen a handful of times. The rearrangement joins TRBV25-1 to TRBJ2-1; 7 bases align to TRBD2. CDR3 length equals 16 residues. Germline V gives CDR1 MGHDK, CDR2 SYGVNS. V lost 2 bases and J lost 5; bases outside the gene matches: 9. The CDR3 sequence: CASSERAGLFNNEQFF. In nucleotides, the CDR3 is TGTGCCAGCAGTGAACGGGCGGGACTATTCAACAATGAGCAGTTCTTC.

V is TRBV7-8 and J is TRBJ2-7, with D tentatively TRBD1 (6 bases). The CDR3 is made up of 16 amino acids. Per the germline V gene, CDR1 is SGHVS and CDR2 is FQNEAQ. Trimming removed 5 bases at V and 3 bases at J, with 20 bases between. The CDR3 protein is CASSPLTGLTNYEQYF. Written as DNA, the CDR3 is TGTGCCAGCAGCCCCCTCACAGGGCTGACAAACTACGAGCAGTACTTC.

The chain carries TRBV10-3 and TRBJ2-2, with D uncertain. This CDR3 contains 13 residues. From germline, CDR1 is ENHRY and CDR2 SYGVKD. The V end lost 0 bases, the J end lost 6 bases, and 5 bases lay between the germline ends. In DNA form, the CDR3 reads TGTGCCATCAGTGAGTCGGTCGCCGGGGAGCTGTTTTTT. This encodes CAISESVAGELFF.

This clonotype has ten or more counts. The rearrangement links TRBV4-3 to TRBJ2-5; D assignment may be TRBD1 or TRBD2 (5 bases each). There are 15 residues in the CDR3. V was clipped by 0 bases and J by 2 bases, with 10 bases between them. Germline V gene lookup returns CDR1 LGHNA and CDR2 YSLEER. The CDR3 DNA follows: TGCGCCAGCAGCCAAGAGGGACGCCAACAAGAGACCCAGTACTTC. Translation: CASSQEGRQQETQYF.

About this clonotype itself: One end of the junction varies from germline; a read error may be responsible. The chain joins TRBV4-3 to TRBJ1-2; D gene ambiguous. The germline V gene encodes CDR1 LGHNA and CDR2 YSLEER. This CDR3 contains 15 residues. The CDR3 region has the DNA TGCGCCGGCAGCCAAGATCTGGAGGCTAACTATGGCTACACCTTC. Encoded protein: CAGSQDLEANYGYTF.

This clonotype was detected only a few times. This rearrangement joins TRBV4-3 to TRBJ1-2; the D gene is possibly TRBD1 (5 bases). Trimming stripped 4 bases from V and 5 bases from J, with 23 bases between. The CDR3 contains 17 residues. CDR1 LGHNA and CDR2 YSLEER come from the germline V gene. CDR3 in DNA: TGCGCCAGCAGCCTTGACGCAACAGGAGTTTTCCTATATGGCTACACCTTC. Translation gives CASSLDATGVFLYGYTF.

The chain combines TRBV27 with TRBJ1-2; D remains ambiguous. Germline assignment: CDR1 MNHEY and CDR2 SMNVEV (reference sequence). This CDR3 region has 14 residues. V was trimmed by 4 bases and J by 4 bases, leaving 13 bases between them. The CDR3 here is CASSSWVRGYGYTF. The CDR3 DNA reads TGTGCCAGCAGTTCATGGGTTCGAGGCTATGGCTACACCTTC.